The sequence of this T cell receptor (beta chain) was determined in a study of T cell responses to AZD1222 COVID-19 vaccine. Sequencing used immunoSEQ multiplex PCR; TCRdb keeps in-frame clones, though not all of them. Found here are about 150,000 clones, more than 85% of them singletons; the top ten hold approximately 1.5%. This clone was observed a single time. The germline CDR1 and CDR2 sequences are SGHTA and FQGNSA. The V end was cut by 5 bases, the J end by 7 bases, with 15 bases between. The CDR3 covers 15 residues. Sequenced here: peripheral blood, sampled 28 days after the second AZD1222 dose. The V gene is TRBV7-2, the J gene TRBJ1-6; a possible D gene is TRBD1 (5 bases). This TCR was recovered from an adult who received the AZD1222 COVID-19 vaccine. The CDR3 spells CASSQPGRGNSPLHF. CDR3 DNA sequence: TGTGCCAGCAGCCAACCCGGACGGGGGAATTCACCCCTCCACTTT.